Following are 26 T cell receptor beta chains from one sample sequenced in a study of OX40 agonist ivuxolimab in advanced cancers. Library construction relied on the immunoSEQ multiplex PCR assay. The table comes from immuneACCESS by way of TCRdb, which keeps in-frame sequences with V and J called. Part of the clones is missing from these tables; in studies checked, under half for an unresolved V gene and the rest for unknown reasons. The sample table records roughly 74,000 clones; 94% of these occur just once. The biggest ten clones account for around 21% of the sample. The sequencing here drew on CD4+ or CD8+ T cells sorted from blood, taken in a trial of the OX40 agonist ivuxolimab. These receptors came from an adult with an advanced solid tumor such as melanoma, head and neck, liver or kidney cancer.

The table lists this clone with a count of one. V is TRBV7-8 and J is TRBJ2-3; D unresolved. The V end was cut by 5 bases, the J end by 4 bases, with 7 bases between. CDR1 is SGHVS, CDR2 FQNEAQ, per germline. The CDR3 has 12 amino acids. This chain's CDR3 is CASSIRADTQYF. Written as DNA, the CDR3 is TGTGCCAGCAGCATACGTGCAGATACGCAGTATTTT.

This chain uses TRBV6-5 with TRBJ2-7; 9 bases agree with TRBD1. Germline CDR1 is MNHEY and CDR2 is SVGAGI. V dropped 5 bases and J dropped 3; count of bases not matched to a gene: 5. This CDR3 contains 14 residues. This CDR3 reads CASSMGTGIYEQYF. CDR3 coding DNA: TGTGCCAGCAGTATGGGGACAGGGATCTACGAGCAGTACTTC.

The chain employs TRBV1 and TRBJ2-6. TRBV1 is given as a pseudogene. There are 16 residues in the CDR3. The DNA of the CDR3 is TGCACCAGCAGAGTGATTCGTCAAAGTCGGGCCAACGTCCTGACTTTC. This translates into CTSRVIRQSRANVLTF.

V is TRBV4-2 and J is TRBJ2-1; tentative D call: TRBD2 (6 bases). Trimming took off 0 bases at V and 1 base at J, with 16 bases between the two ends. This CDR3 region has 18 residues. Looked up from germline, CDR1 is LGHNA and CDR2 is YNFKEQ. CDR3 bases: TGTGCCAGCAGCCAAGATCTCATCGGGAGCGGGTCCTACAATGAGCAGTTCTTC. Its protein is CASSQDLIGSGSYNEQFF.

This chain connects TRBV6-6 to TRBJ2-1, with 7 bases fitting TRBD2. The V segment lost 8 bases and the J segment 3 bases; nucleotides outside the gene matches: 4. Germline CDR1 and CDR2: MNHNY and SVGAGI (reference sequence). This CDR3 has 13 residues. The CDR3 sequence: CASAGTNYNEQFF. The CDR3 DNA reads as TGTGCCAGCGCCGGGACTAACTACAATGAGCAGTTCTTC.

The rearrangement uses TRBV4-1 and TRBJ1-5; possibly TRBD1 for D (5 bases). The V and J ends lost 4 bases and 4 bases respectively, with 14 bases between them. The CDR3 totals 15 residues. The germline V gene encodes CDR1 MGHRA and CDR2 YSYEKL. The CDR3 DNA sequence: TGCGCCAGCAGCCTATCCGGGACCGGAAATCAGCCCCAGCATTTT. It translates to CASSLSGTGNQPQHF.

J is TRBJ1-2 and V is TRBV10-1; D may be TRBD1 (5 bases). The germline V and J ends were trimmed by 0 bases and 4 bases, with 6 bases remaining between them. Per the germline V gene, CDR1 is WNHNN and CDR2 is SYGVQD (reference sequence). The CDR3 spans 13 residues. Here the CDR3 DNA reads TGCGCCAGCAGTGAGTCGGGGACCTATGGCTACACCTTC. Translation: CASSESGTYGYTF.

The rearrangement uses TRBV12-5 and TRBJ1-2, with 12 bases lining up with TRBD1. Germline CDR1 and CDR2: LGHNT and FRNRAP. The CDR3 totals 15 residues. The ends lost 2 bases at V and 4 bases at J; junction bases unmatched: 2. The CDR3 here is CASGLMGQGAYGYTF. The DNA for the CDR3 is TGTGCTAGTGGTTTGATGGGACAGGGGGCCTATGGCTACACCTTC.

The chain uses TRBV21-1 and TRBJ2-1; the table gives TRBD2 as D, unverified against the DNA. TRBV21-1 corresponds to a pseudogene. The CDR3 sequence is 19 residues long. The CDR3 sequence is CASSKRERGEPSSYNEQFF. The CDR3 DNA sequence: TGTGCCAGCAGCAAAAGGGAGCGGGGGGAACCTAGCTCCTACAATGAGCAGTTCTTC.

The chain recombines TRBV6-5 with TRBJ2-2; TRBD2 might be the D (5 bases). The length of the CDR3 is 14 residues. V was shortened by 0 bases and J by 4 bases, with 6 bases between the two germline ends. The germline CDR1 and CDR2 sequences are MNHEY and SVGAGI. DNA of the CDR3: TGTGCCAGCAGTTACTCGGAGGCCACCGGGGAGCTGTTTTTT. It translates to CASSYSEATGELFF.

The V gene is TRBV7-2, the J gene TRBJ2-7; weak D call: TRBD1 (6 bases). This CDR3 contains 14 residues. In germline, CDR1 is SGHTA, CDR2 FQGNSA. V lost 3 bases to trimming and J lost 6 bases, with 15 bases between them. The CDR3 reads CASSFQGRLSEQYF. The CDR3 coding sequence is TGTGCCAGCAGCTTCCAGGGGCGGCTCAGCGAGCAGTACTTC.

This clone was observed a single time. The chain links TRBV4-3 to TRBJ1-2; D is unclear. V was pared by 0 bases and J by 4 bases, with 18 bases between. Germline CDR1 is LGHNA and CDR2 is YSLEER. The CDR3 is 17 amino acids. The CDR3 spells CASSQDYPSFGSYGYTF. For the CDR3, the DNA is TGCGCCAGCAGCCAAGATTACCCCTCCTTTGGGAGCTATGGCTACACCTTC.

V and J are TRBV6-6 and TRBJ1-1; D gene ambiguous. Trimming left V 6 bases short and J 0 bases short, with 2 bases between. This CDR3 contains 11 residues. CDR1 and CDR2 (germline): MNHNY, SVGAGI (reference sequence). As DNA, the CDR3 is TGTGCCAGCAGGGTGAACACTGAAGCTTTCTTT. This sequence encodes CASRVNTEAFF.

This sequence joins TRBV6-4 and TRBJ2-7; 7 nucleotides agree with TRBD2. The ends lost 2 bases at V and 3 bases at J; junction bases unmatched: 7. There are 15 residues in the CDR3. CDR1 and CDR2 from the germline V gene are MRHNA and SNTAGT. The CDR3: CASSDPREENYEQYF. In nucleotides, the CDR3 is TGTGCCAGCAGTGACCCCCGGGAGGAAAACTACGAGCAGTACTTC.

This chain uses TRBV4-2 with TRBJ2-7; 8 positions agree with TRBD2. The V gene's germline CDR1 is LGHNA and CDR2 YNFKEQ. The CDR3 is 16 amino acids. J lost 0 bases, V lost 4 bases, and 8 bases had no gene match. The CDR3 DNA reads TGTGCCAGCAGCCCCTCTAGCGGGCGCTACTCCTACGAGCAGTACTTC. This codes for CASSPSSGRYSYEQYF.

This clone was picked up one time. The rearrangement uses TRBV4-3 and TRBJ2-1; D might be TRBD2 (6 bases). The germline gives CDR1 LGHNA, CDR2 YSLEER. This CDR3 has 17 residues. Trimming stripped 3 bases from V and 7 bases from J, with 22 bases between. The CDR3: CASSHRAGTPSGNEQFF. For the CDR3, the DNA is TGCGCCAGCAGCCACCGAGCCGGAACACCGAGCGGGAATGAGCAGTTCTTC.

V and J are TRBV18 and TRBJ1-2, with D possibly TRBD1 on 5 matching bases. The CDR3 length is 12 residues. The ends were cut back, 6 bases at V and 7 bases at J, with 12 bases in the middle. CDR1 and CDR2 from the germline V gene are KGHSH and LQKENI. CDR3 DNA sequence: TGTGCCAGCTCCCGCCCCCAGGGTGGCTACACCTTC. Translating it yields CASSRPQGGYTF.

The chain couples TRBV4-3 to TRBJ1-2; D uncertain. The germline V and J ends were trimmed by 1 base and 4 bases, with 10 bases remaining between them. This CDR3 is 14 amino acids long. The germline V gene encodes CDR1 LGHNA and CDR2 YSLEER. The CDR3 is CASSQGAGIYGYTF. The CDR3 region has the DNA TGCGCCAGCAGCCAAGGGGCAGGCATCTATGGCTACACCTTC.

V is TRBV6-5 and J is TRBJ2-7, with D hard to call. Trimming removed 5 bases at V and 5 bases at J, with 10 bases between. CDR1 MNHEY and CDR2 SVGAGI come from the germline V gene. This CDR3 region has 12 residues. CDR3 in amino acids: CASSEAYDEQYF. CDR3 sequence (DNA): TGTGCCAGCAGTGAAGCTTACGACGAGCAGTACTTC.

In nucleotides, the CDR3 is TGTGCCAGCAGACGGGGGGGGCATAGCAATCAGCCCCAGCATTTT. Translated, it gives CASRRGGHSNQPQHF. The chain links TRBV6-1 to TRBJ1-5; the D gene is possibly TRBD1 (6 bases). Trimming took off 6 bases at V and 0 bases at J, with 12 bases between the two ends. Germline CDR1 reads MNHNS; CDR2 reads SASEGT. The length of the CDR3 is 15 residues.

This clone was seen a single time. The V gene is TRBV4-3, the J gene TRBJ1-1; tentatively, D is TRBD1 (5 bases). Looked up from germline, CDR1 is LGHNA and CDR2 is YSLEER. Trimming shortened V by 0 bases and J by 4 bases, and 12 bases separated the two germline ends. The CDR3 runs 15 residues. The CDR3 spells CASSQDGPGPTEAFF. DNA of the CDR3: TGCGCCAGCAGCCAAGATGGGCCGGGACCCACTGAAGCTTTCTTT.

The chain couples TRBV5-1 to TRBJ1-2; D not resolved. Trimming shortened V by 4 bases and J by 2 bases, and 12 bases separated the two germline ends. The germline gives CDR1 SGHRS, CDR2 YFSETQ. There are 14 residues in the CDR3. The CDR3 sequence is CASSAMDPNYGYTF. DNA of the CDR3: TGCGCCAGCAGCGCTATGGACCCAAACTATGGCTACACCTTC.

This clone came up a few times. The gene calls are TRBV7-9 and TRBJ1-1, with D possibly TRBD1 on 5 matching bases. Germline assignment: CDR1 SEHNR and CDR2 FQNEAQ (reference sequence). The CDR3 is 14 residues long. V was clipped by 7 bases and J by 0 bases, with 12 bases between them. The DNA of the CDR3 is TGTGCCAGCACCCTAGCGGGGGTGAACACTGAAGCTTTCTTT. Its translation is CASTLAGVNTEAFF. Full variable domain (outside the CDR3, taken from reference TRBV7-9 and TRBJ1-1): DTGVSQNPRHKITKRGQNVTFRCDPISEHNRLYWYRQTLGQGPEFLTYFQNEAQLEKSRLLSDRFSAERPKGSFSTLEIQRTEQGDSAMYLCASTLAGVNTEAFFGQGTRLTVV.

The chain uses TRBV28 and TRBJ1-1, with no clear D. The CDR3 loop spans 12 amino acids. V was trimmed by 6 bases and J by 5 bases, leaving 10 bases between them. Germline V gene data show CDR1 as MDHEN and CDR2 as SYDVKM. CDR3 region: CASSSGGTEAFF. The DNA of the CDR3 is TGTGCCAGCAGCTCAGGTGGGACTGAAGCTTTCTTT.

This rearrangement joins TRBV7-8 to TRBJ1-1; 8 bases are a match to TRBD1. This CDR3 spans 14 amino acids. Losses at the gene ends were 7 bases for V and 0 bases for J; bases not matched to a gene: 4. Per germline, CDR1 SGHVS and CDR2 FQNEAQ. CDR3 in DNA: TGTGCCAGCACCTGGGGACAGGTGAACACTGAAGCTTTCTTT. Translation: CASTWGQVNTEAFF. Supplemented by reference TRBV7-8 and TRBJ1-1, the full variable domain reads GAGVSQSPRYKVAKRGQDVALRCDPISGHVSLFWYQQALGQGPEFLTYFQNEAQLDKSGLPSDRFFAERPEGSVSTLKIQRTQQEDSAVYLCASTWGQVNTEAFFGQGTRLTVV.

V and J are TRBV9 and TRBJ1-1, with D perhaps TRBD1 (5 bases). Trimming left V 0 bases short and J 5 bases short, with 11 bases between. Per the germline V gene, CDR1 is SGDLS and CDR2 is YYNGEE. The CDR3 covers 14 residues. The CDR3 DNA reads as TGTGCCAGCAGCGTAGATCCGGGGGGGACTGAAGCTTTCTTT. This codes for CASSVDPGGTEAFF.